The sequence of this T cell receptor (beta chain) was determined in a study of blood T cell repertoires in COVID-19. Study background: Material from acute and convalescent COVID-19 was sourced from the United States, Italy and Spain. T cells, B-cell-depleted T cells, or PBMCs provided the cDNA or gDNA that served as material.

Original processing methods: Reference gene primer amplification gave estimated nucleated cell counts. Produced via immunoSEQ multiplex PCR; TCRdb's table is partial and in-frame only. V, J and clone size are taken as reported in that table, and D and trimming were inferred from the DNA itself. The sample yields about 150,000 clones, about 90% seen once. Trimming stripped 2 bases from V and 8 bases from J, with 14 bases between. The CDR3 loop spans 14 amino acids. Germline V gene lookup returns CDR1 LGHNA and CDR2 YNFKEQ. The clonotype was recovered from a man aged 50 to 60 with acute or convalescent COVID-19. Sample: peripheral blood. The chain combines TRBV4-2 with TRBJ2-3; D might be TRBD1 (7 bases). CDR3 protein: CASSQNQGEATQYF. Here the CDR3 DNA reads TGTGCCAGCAGCCAAAATCAGGGGGAGGCTACGCAGTATTTT.